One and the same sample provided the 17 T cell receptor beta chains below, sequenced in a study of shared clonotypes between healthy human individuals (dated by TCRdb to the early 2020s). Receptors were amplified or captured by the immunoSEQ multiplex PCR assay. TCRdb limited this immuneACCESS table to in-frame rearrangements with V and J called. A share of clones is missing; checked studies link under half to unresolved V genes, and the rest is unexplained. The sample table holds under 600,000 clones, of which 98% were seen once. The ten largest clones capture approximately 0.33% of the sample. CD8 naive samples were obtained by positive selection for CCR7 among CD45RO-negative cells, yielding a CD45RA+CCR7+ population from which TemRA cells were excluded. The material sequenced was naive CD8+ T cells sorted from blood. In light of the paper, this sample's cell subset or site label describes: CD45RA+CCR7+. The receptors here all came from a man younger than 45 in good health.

The CDR3 nucleotides are TGTGCCAGCAGCGATAGACAGTCCCTGAACACCGGGGAGCTGTTTTTT. Amino acids: CASSDRQSLNTGELFF. This chain uses TRBV9 with TRBJ2-2; TRBD1 might be the D (5 bases). CDR3 size: 16 residues. Germline V CDR1 and CDR2: SGDLS, YYNGEE. Trimming cost V 3 bases and J 1 base, with 13 bases left between them.

CDR3 DNA sequence: TGTGCCAGCAGCTTAGCGGCCCTCTACGAGCAGTACTTC. Its translation is CASSLAALYEQYF. The chain couples TRBV11-2 to TRBJ2-7, with D unresolved. Trimming pared 1 base from V and 3 bases from J, leaving 7 bases between. Germline V lookup: CDR1 SGHAT, CDR2 FQNNGV. The CDR3 covers 13 residues. The variable domain in full, completed from reference TRBV11-2 and TRBJ2-7, reads EAGVAQSPRYKIIEKRQSVAFWCNPISGHATLYWYQQILGQGPKLLIQFQNNGVVDDSQLPKDRFSAERLKGVDSTLKIQPAKLEDSAVYLCASSLAALYEQYFGPGTRLTVT.

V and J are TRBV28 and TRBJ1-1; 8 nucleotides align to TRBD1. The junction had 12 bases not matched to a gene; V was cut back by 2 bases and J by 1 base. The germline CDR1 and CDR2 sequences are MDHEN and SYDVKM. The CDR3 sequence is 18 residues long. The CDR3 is CASSLRNRGTGGNTEAFF. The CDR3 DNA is TGTGCCAGCAGTTTACGAAACAGGGGGACGGGTGGGAACACTGAAGCTTTCTTT.

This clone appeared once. The CDR3 loop reads CSVELYGGQGVYEQYF. The CDR3 DNA reads TGCAGCGTTGAACTATATGGAGGACAGGGAGTCTACGAGCAGTACTTC. This sequence joins TRBV29-1 and TRBJ2-7; 8 bases are a match to TRBD1. Germline V gives CDR1 SQVTM, CDR2 ANQGSEA. The junction had 12 bases not matched to a gene; V was cut back by 2 bases and J by 3 bases. The CDR3 totals 16 residues.

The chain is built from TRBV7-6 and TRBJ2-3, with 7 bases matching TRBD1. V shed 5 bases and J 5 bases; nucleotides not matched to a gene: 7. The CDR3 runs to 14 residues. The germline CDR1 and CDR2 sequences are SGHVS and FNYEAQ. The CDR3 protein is CASSPTTGVDTQYF. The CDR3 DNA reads TGTGCCAGCAGCCCCACTACAGGGGTAGATACGCAGTATTTT.

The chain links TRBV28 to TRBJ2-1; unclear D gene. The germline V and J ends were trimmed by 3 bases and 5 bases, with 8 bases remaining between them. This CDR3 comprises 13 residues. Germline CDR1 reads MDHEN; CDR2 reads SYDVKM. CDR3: CASSLQVNNEQFF. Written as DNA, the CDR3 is TGTGCCAGCAGTTTGCAGGTCAACAATGAGCAGTTCTTC.

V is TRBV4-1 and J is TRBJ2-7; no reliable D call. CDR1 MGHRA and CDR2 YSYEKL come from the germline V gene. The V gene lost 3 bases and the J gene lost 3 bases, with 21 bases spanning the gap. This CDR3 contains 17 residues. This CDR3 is CASSQEGPGEPYYEQYF. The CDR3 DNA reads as TGCGCCAGCAGCCAGGAAGGGCCAGGAGAACCTTACTACGAGCAGTACTTC.

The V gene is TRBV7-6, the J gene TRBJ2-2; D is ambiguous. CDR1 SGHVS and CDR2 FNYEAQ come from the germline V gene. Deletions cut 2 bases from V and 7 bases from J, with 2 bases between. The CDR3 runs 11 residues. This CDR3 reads CASSLYGELFF. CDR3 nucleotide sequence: TGTGCCAGCAGCTTATACGGGGAGCTGTTTTTT.

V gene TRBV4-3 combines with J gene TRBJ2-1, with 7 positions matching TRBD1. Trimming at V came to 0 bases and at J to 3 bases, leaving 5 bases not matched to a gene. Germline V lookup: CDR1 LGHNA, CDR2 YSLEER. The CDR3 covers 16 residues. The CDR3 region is CASSQEGDSVYNEQFF. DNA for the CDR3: TGCGCCAGCAGCCAAGAGGGGGACAGCGTCTACAATGAGCAGTTCTTC.

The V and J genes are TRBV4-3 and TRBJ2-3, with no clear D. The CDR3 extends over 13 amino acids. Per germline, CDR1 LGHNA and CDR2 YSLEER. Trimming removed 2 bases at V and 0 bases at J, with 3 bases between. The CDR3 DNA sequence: TGCGCCAGCAGCCAATCTAGCACAGATACGCAGTATTTT. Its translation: CASSQSSTDTQYF.

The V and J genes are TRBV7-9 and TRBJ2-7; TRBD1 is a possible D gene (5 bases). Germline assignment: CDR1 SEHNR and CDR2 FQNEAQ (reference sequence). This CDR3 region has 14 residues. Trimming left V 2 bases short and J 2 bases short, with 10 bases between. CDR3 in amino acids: CASSLRRDPYEQYF. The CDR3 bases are TGTGCCAGCAGCTTACGCAGGGATCCCTACGAGCAGTACTTC.

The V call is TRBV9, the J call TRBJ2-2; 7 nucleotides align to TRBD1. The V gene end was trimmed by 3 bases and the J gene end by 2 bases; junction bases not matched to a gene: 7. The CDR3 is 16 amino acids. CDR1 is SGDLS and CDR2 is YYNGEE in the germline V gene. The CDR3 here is CASSEGQTYNTGELFF. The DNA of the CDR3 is TGTGCCAGCAGCGAGGGACAGACCTACAACACCGGGGAGCTGTTTTTT.

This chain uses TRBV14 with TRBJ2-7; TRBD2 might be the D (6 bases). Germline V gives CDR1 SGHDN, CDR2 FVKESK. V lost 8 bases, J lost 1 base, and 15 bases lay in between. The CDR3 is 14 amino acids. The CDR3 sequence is CASGTAGLSYEQYF. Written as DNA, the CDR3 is TGTGCCAGCGGCACAGCGGGCCTATCCTACGAGCAGTACTTC.

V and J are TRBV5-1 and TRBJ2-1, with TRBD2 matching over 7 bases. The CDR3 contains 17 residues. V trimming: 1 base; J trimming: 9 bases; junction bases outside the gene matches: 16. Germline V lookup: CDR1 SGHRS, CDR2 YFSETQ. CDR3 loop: CASSLSSPSGEGTEQFF. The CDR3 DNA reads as TGCGCCAGCAGCTTGAGCTCTCCCTCGGGGGAGGGGACTGAGCAGTTCTTC. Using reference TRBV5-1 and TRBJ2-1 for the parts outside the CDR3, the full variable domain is KAGVTQTPRYLIKTRGQQVTLSCSPISGHRSVSWYQQTPGQGLQFLFEYFSETQRNKGNFPGRFSGRQFSNSRSEMNVSTLELGDSALYLCASSLSSPSGEGTEQFFGPGTRLTVL.

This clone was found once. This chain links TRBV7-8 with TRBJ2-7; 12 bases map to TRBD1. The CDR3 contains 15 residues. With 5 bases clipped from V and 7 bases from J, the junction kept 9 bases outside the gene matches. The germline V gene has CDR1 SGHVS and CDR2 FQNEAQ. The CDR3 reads CASSDLRDRGLEQYF. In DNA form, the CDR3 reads TGTGCCAGCAGCGATCTCCGGGACAGGGGGCTGGAGCAGTACTTC.

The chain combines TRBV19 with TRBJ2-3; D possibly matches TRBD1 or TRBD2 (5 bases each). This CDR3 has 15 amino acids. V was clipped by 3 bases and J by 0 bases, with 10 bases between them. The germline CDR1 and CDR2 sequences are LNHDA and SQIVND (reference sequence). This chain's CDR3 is CASSIRGPSTDTQYF. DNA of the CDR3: TGTGCCAGTAGTATTCGGGGACCGAGCACAGATACGCAGTATTTT.

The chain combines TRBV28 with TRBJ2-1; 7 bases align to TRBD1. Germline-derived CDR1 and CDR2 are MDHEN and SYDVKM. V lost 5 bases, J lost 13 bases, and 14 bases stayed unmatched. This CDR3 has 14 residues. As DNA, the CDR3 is TGTGCCAGCAGTCCCCAGTCCCACCGGGACAGCCAGTTCTTC. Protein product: CASSPQSHRDSQFF.